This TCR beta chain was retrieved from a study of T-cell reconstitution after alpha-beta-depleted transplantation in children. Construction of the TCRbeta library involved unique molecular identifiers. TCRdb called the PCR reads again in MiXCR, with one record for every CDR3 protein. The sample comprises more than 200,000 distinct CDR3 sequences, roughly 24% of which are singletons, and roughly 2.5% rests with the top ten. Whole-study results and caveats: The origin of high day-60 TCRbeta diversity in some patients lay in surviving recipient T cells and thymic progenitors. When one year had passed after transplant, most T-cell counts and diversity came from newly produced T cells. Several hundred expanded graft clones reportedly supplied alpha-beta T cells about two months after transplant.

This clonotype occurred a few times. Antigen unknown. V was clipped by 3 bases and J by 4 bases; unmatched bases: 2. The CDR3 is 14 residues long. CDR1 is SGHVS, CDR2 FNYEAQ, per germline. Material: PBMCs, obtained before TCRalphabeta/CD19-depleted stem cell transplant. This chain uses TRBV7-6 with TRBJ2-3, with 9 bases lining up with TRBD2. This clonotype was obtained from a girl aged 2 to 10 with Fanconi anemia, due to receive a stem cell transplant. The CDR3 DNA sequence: TGTGCCAGCAGCTTTGGCGGGAGGGCAGATACGCAGTATTTT. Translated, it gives CASSFGGRADTQYF.